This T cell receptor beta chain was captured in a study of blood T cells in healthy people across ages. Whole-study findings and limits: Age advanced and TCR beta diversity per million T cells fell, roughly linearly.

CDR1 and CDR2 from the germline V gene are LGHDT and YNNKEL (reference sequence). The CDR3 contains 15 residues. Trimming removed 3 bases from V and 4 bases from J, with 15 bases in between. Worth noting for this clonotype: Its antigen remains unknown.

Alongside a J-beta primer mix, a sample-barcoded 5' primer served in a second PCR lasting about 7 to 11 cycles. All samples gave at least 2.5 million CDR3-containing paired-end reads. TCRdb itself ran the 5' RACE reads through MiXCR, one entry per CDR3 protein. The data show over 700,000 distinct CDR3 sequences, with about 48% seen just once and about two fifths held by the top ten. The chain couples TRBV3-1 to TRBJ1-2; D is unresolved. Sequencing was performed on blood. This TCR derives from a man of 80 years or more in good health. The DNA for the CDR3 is TGTGCCAGCAGCCATGCCTTAGGGAAGAGCTATGGCTACACCTTC. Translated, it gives CASSHALGKSYGYTF.